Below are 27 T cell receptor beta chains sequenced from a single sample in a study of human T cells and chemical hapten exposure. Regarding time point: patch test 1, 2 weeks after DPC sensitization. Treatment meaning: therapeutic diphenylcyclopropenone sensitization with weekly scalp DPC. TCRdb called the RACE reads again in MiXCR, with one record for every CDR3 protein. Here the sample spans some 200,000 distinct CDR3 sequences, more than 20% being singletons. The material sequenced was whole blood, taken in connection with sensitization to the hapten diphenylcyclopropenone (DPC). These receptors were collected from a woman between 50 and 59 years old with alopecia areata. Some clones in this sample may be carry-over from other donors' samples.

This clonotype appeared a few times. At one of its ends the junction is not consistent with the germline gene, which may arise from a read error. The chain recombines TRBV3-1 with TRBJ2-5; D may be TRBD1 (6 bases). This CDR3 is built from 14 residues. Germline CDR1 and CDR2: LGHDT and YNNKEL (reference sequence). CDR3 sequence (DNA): TGTGCCAACAGCCAAAGCAGGGGCTTGGAGACCCAGTACTTC. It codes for CANSQSRGLETQYF.

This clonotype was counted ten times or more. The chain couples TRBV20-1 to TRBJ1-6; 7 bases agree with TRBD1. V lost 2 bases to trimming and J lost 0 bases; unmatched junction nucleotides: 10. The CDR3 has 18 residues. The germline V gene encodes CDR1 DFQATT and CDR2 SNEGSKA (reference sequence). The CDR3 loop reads CSARIGTGVGSYNSPLHF. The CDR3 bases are TGCAGTGCTAGAATCGGAACAGGGGTTGGCTCCTATAATTCACCCCTCCACTTT.

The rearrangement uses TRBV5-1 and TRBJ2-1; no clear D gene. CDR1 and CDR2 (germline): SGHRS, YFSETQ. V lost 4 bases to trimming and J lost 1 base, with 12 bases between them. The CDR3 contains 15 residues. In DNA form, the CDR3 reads TGCGCCAGCAGCAAGGAAACGGAGTCCTACAATGAGCAGTTCTTC. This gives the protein CASSKETESYNEQFF.

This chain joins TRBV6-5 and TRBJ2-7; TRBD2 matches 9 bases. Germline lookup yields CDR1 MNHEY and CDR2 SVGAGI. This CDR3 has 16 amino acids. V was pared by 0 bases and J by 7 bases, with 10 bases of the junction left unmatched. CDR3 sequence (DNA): TGTGCCAGCAGTTACTCGTCTAGCGGGAAAGAAAGGGAGCAGTACTTC. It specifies CASSYSSSGKEREQYF.

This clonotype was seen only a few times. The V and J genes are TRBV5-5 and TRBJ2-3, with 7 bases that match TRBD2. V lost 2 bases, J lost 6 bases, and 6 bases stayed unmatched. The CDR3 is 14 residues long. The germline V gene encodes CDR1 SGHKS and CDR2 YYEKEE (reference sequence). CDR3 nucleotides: TGTGCCAGCAGCTTAGGCGGGAGCAGCGATACGCAGTATTTT. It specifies CASSLGGSSDTQYF. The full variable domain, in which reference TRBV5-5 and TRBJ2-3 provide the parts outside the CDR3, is DAGVTQSPTHLIKTRGQQVTLRCSPISGHKSVSWYQQVLGQGPQFIFQYYEKEERGRGNFPDRFSARQFPNYSSELNVNALLLGDSALYLCASSLGGSSDTQYFGPGTRLTVL.

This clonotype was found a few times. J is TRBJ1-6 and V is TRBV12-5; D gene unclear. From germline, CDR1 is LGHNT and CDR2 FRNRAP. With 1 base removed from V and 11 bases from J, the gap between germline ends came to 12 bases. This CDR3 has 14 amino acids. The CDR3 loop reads CASGLGVIGTPLHF. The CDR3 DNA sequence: TGTGCTAGTGGTTTGGGAGTGATAGGAACACCCCTCCACTTT. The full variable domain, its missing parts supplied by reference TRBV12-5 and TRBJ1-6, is DARVTQTPRHKVTEMGQEVTMRCQPILGHNTVFWYRQTMMQGLELLAYFRNRAPLDDSGMPKDRFSAEMPDATLATLKIQPSEPRDSAVYFCASGLGVIGTPLHFGNGTRLTVT.

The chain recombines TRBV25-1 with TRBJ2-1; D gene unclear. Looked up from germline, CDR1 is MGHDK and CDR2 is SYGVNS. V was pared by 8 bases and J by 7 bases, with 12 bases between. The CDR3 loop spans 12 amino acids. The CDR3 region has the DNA TGTGCCAGCCAAAGGGCTCGGAATGAGCAGTTCTTC. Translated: CASQRARNEQFF.

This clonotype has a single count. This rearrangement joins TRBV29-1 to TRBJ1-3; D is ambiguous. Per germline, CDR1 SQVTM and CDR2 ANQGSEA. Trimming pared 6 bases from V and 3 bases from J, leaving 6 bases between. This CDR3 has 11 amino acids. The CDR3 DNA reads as TGCAGCGTCTACCATGGAAACACCATATATTTT. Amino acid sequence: CSVYHGNTIYF.

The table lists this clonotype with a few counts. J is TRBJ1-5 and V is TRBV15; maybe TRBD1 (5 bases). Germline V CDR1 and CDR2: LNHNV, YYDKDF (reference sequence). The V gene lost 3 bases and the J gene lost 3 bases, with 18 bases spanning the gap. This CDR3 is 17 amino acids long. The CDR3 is CATSRGTGANLNQPQHF. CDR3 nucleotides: TGTGCCACCAGCAGGGGTACAGGAGCCAACCTCAATCAGCCCCAGCATTTT.

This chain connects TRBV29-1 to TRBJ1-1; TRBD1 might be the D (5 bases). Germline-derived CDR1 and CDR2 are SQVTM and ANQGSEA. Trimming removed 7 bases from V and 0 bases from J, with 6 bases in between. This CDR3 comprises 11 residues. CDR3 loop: CSGQLNTEAFF. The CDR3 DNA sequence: TGCAGCGGACAGCTGAACACTGAAGCTTTCTTT.

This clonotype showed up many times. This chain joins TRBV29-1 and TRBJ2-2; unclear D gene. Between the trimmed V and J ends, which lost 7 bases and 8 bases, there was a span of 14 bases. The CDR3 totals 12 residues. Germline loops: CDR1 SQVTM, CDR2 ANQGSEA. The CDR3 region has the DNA TGCAGCGCCCATGTGGGTTTAGGGGAGCTGTTTTTT. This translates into CSAHVGLGELFF.

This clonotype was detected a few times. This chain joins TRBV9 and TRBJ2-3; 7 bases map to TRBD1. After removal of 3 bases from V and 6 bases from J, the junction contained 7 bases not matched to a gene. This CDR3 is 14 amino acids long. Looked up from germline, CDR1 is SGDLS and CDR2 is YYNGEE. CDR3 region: CASSASFRGDTQYF. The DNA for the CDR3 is TGTGCCAGCAGCGCATCATTCAGGGGGGATACGCAGTATTTT.

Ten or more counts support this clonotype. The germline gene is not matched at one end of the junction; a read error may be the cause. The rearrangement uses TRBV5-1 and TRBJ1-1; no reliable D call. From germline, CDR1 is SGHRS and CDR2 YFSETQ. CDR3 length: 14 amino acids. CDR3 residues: CASSLVRGNTEAFF. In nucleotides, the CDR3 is TGTGCCAGCAGCTTAGTCCGGGGGAACACTGAAGCTTTCTTT.

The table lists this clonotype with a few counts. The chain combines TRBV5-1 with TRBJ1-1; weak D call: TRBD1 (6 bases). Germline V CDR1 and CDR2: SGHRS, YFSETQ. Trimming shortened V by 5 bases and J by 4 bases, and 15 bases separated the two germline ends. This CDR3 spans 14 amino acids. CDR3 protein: CASRRDTASTEAFF. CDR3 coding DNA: TGCGCCAGCAGAAGGGACACCGCGAGCACTGAAGCTTTCTTT.

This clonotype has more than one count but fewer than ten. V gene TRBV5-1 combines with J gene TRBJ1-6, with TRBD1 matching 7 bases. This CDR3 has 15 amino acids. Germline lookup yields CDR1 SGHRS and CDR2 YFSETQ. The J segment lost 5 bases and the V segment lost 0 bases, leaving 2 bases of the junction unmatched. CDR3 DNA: TGCGCCAGCAGCTTGGACACAGGGGATAATTCACCCCTCCACTTT. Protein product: CASSLDTGDNSPLHF.

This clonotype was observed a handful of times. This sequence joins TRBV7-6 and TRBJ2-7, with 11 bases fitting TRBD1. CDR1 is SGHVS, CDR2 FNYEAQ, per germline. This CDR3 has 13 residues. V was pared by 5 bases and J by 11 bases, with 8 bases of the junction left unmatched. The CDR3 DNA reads TGTGCCAGCAGCCCTCGGACAGGGGGCAATAAGTACTTC. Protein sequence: CASSPRTGGNKYF.

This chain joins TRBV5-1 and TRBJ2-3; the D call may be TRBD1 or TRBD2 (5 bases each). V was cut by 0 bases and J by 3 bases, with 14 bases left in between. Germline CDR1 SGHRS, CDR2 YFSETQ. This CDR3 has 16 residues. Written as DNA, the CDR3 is TGCGCCAGCAGCTTGGGGTCCCGGGGCGGGACAGATACGCAGTATTTT. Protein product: CASSLGSRGGTDTQYF.

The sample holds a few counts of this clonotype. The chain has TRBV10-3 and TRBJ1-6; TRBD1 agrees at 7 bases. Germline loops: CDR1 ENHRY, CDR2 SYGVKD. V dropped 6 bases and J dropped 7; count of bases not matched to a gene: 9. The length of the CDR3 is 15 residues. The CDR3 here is CAIRRDRGENSPLHF. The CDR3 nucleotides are TGTGCCATCAGACGGGACAGAGGAGAAAATTCACCCCTCCACTTT.

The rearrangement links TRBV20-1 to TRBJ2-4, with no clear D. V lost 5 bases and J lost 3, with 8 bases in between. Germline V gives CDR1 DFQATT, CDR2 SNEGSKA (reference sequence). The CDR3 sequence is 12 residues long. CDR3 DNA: TGCAGTGCTTCGATAAACAAAAACATTCAGTACTTC. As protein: CSASINKNIQYF.

CDR3 nucleotide sequence: TGCAGCGTTGAAGATCCTTGGACTAACAATGAGCAGTTCTTC. Its protein product is CSVEDPWTNNEQFF. The V and J genes are TRBV29-1 and TRBJ2-1, with D perhaps TRBD2 (6 bases). Trimming left V 0 bases short and J 5 bases short, with 11 bases between. The CDR3 runs to 14 residues. CDR1 SQVTM and CDR2 ANQGSEA come from the germline V gene.

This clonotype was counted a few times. The DNA for the CDR3 is TGTGCCAGCAGCAGGGAGGGGATCACAGATACGCAGTATTTT. Its protein product is CASSREGITDTQYF. The chain couples TRBV4-2 to TRBJ2-3, with 7 positions matching TRBD2. Germline V gene data show CDR1 as LGHNA and CDR2 as YNFKEQ. The length of the CDR3 is 14 residues. V trimming: 5 bases; J trimming: 2 bases; junction bases outside the gene matches: 4.

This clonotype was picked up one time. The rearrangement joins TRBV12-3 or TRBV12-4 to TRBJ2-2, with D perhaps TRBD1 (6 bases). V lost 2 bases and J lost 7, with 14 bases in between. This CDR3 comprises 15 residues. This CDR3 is CASSLQTGLGGELFF. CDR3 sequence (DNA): TGTGCCAGCAGTTTACAGACAGGTCTAGGCGGGGAGCTGTTTTTT.

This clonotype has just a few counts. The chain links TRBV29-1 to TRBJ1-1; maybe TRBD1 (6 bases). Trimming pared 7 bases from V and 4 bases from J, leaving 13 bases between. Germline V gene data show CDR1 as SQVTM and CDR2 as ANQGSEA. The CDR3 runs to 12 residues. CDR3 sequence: CSAGWGLTEAFF. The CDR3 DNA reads TGCAGCGCTGGGTGGGGGCTCACTGAAGCTTTCTTT.

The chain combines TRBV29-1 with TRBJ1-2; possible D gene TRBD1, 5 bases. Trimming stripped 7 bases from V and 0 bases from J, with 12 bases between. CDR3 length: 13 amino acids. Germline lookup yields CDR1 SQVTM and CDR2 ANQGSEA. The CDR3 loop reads CSATPQANYGYTF. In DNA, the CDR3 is TGCAGCGCCACACCACAGGCTAACTATGGCTACACCTTC. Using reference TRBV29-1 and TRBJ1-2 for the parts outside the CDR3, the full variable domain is SAVISQKPSRDICQRGTSLTIQCQVDSQVTMMFWYRQQPGQSLTLIATANQGSEATYESGFVIDKFPISRPNLTFSTLTVSNMSPEDSSIYLCSATPQANYGYTFGSGTRLTVV.

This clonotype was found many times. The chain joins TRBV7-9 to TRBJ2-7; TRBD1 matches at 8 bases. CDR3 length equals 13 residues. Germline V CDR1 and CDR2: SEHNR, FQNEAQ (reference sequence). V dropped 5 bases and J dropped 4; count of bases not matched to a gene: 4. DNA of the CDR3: TGTGCCAGCAGCGACAGGGGCCCGTACGAGCAGTACTTC. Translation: CASSDRGPYEQYF.

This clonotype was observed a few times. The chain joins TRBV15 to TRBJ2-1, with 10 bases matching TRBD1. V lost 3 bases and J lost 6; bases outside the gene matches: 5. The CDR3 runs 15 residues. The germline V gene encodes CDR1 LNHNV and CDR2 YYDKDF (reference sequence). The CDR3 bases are TGTGCCACCAGCAGGAGGGACAGGGGAGGCAATGAGCAGTTCTTC. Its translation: CATSRRDRGGNEQFF.

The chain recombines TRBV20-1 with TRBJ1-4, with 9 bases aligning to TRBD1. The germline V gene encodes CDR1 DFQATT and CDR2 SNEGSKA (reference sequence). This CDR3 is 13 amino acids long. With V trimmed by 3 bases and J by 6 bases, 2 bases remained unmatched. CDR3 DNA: TGCAGTGCTAGGGGACAGGGCCATGAAAAACTGTTTTTT. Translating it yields CSARGQGHEKLFF.